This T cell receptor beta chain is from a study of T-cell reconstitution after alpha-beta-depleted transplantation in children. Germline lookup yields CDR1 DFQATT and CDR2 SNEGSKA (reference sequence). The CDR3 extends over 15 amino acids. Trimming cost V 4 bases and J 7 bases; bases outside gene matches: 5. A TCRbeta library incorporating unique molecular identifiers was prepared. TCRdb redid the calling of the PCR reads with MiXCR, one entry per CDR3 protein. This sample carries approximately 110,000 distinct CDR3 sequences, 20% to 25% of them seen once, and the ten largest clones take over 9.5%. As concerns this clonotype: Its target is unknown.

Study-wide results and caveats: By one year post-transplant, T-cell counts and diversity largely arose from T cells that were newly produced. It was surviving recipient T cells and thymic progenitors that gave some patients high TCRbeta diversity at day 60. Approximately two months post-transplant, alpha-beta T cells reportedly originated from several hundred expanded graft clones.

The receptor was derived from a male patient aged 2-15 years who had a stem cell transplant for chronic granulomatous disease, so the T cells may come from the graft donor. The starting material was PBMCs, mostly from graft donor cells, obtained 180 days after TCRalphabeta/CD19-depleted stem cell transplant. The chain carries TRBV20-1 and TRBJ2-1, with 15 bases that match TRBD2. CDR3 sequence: CSATPGLAGGNEQFF. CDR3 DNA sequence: TGCAGTGCTACGCCGGGACTAGCGGGAGGAAATGAGCAGTTCTTC.